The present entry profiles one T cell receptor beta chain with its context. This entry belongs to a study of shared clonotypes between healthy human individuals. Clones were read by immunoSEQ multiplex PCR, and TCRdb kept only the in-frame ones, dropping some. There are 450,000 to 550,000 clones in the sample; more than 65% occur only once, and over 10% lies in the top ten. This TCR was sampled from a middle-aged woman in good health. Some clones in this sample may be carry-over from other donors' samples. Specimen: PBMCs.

The CDR3 DNA is TGTGCCAGCAGCGTAGAACACCCCCCGGCTTTCTTT. It specifies CASSVEHPPAFF. The chain has TRBV9 and TRBJ1-1; unclear D gene. V shed 0 bases and J shed 11 bases, with 11 bases lying between them. Per the germline V gene, CDR1 is SGDLS and CDR2 is YYNGEE. The CDR3 has 12 residues. Variable domain in full (rest from reference TRBV9 and TRBJ1-1): DSGVTQTPKHLITATGQRVTLRCSPRSGDLSVYWYQQSLDQGLQFLIQYYNGEERAKGNILERFSAQQFPDLHSELNLSSLELGDSALYFCASSVEHPPAFFGQGTRLTVV.